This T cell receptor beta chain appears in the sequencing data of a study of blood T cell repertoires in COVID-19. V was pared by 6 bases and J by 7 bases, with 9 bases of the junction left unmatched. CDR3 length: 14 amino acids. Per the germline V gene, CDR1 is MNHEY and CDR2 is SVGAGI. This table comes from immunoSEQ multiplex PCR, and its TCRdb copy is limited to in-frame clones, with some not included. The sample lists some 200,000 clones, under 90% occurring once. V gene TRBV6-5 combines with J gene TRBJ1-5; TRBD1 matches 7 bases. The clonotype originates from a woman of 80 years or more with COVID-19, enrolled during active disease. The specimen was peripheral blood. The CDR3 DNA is TGTGCCAGCAGCGAGACAGGGCAGCGGCAGCCCCAGCATTTT. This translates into CASSETGQRQPQHF.